The T cell receptor (beta chain) described here comes from a study of T cell responses to AZD1222 COVID-19 vaccine. Across the study: Timing groups of about 4 and about 12 weeks for second doses were pooled. Study observations and caveats: Most donors were white British and more were female, and clonal diversity was possibly underestimated. Only five to seven AZD1222 recipients were seropositive at baseline.

The CDR3 runs to 14 residues. Trimming removed 7 bases from V and 1 base from J, with 12 bases in between. The germline V gene has CDR1 LNHDA and CDR2 SQIVND (reference sequence). Remarks on this clone: Its matching antigen is unknown.

Measured with immunoSEQ multiplex PCR; TCRdb has only the in-frame clones, and not every one. The profile covers just under 85,000 clones, with 86% appearing a single time and 5.5% to 8% taken by the ten largest. V and J are TRBV19 and TRBJ2-3; D assignment may be TRBD1 or TRBD2 (5 bases each). The sequencing here drew on peripheral blood, taken on day 0 of AZD1222 vaccination. The TCR comes from an adult in good health. DNA of the CDR3: TGTGCCAGTACCCCCGTGGGGGGCACAGATACGCAGTATTTT. This sequence encodes CASTPVGGTDTQYF. Filled out from reference TRBV19 and TRBJ2-3, the complete variable domain reads DGGITQSPKYLFRKEGQNVTLSCEQNLNHDAMYWYRQDPGQGLRLIYYSQIVNDFQKGDIAEGYSVSREKKESFPLTVTSAQKNPTAFYLCASTPVGGTDTQYFGPGTRLTVL.